Below, one T cell receptor beta chain is given with its context. The target antigen is unknown. The source of the sample is a study of blood T cells in healthy people across ages. Study results and caveats: A greater number of naive CD4+ cells and higher diversity distinguished long-lived donors from aged donors. Measured against age, TCR beta diversity per million T cells decreased in a roughly linear manner.

V gave up 3 bases and J gave up 4 bases; unmatched junction bases: 5. The CDR3 sequence is 13 residues long. Germline V gene data show CDR1 as DFQATT and CDR2 as SNEGSKA (reference sequence). The individuals who served as donors were healthy Caucasians living in Russia, aged roughly 6 to 90. PCR was performed a second time for roughly 7 to 11 cycles using a sample-barcoded 5' primer and a J-beta primer mix. A template-switch adaptor that had 12 random nucleotides put a tag on each cDNA molecule. Using its own MiXCR run on the 5' RACE reads, TCRdb lists one record per CDR3 protein. Of around 1.5 million distinct CDR3 sequences listed, roughly 30% were seen once; the top ten hold around 11%.

The receptor was derived from a woman aged 25-40 years in good health. Sequencing was performed on blood. This chain uses TRBV20-1 with TRBJ1-2, with TRBD1 matching 7 bases. This chain's CDR3 is CSASFRGIYGYTF. The CDR3 DNA sequence: TGCAGTGCTAGTTTCAGGGGGATCTATGGCTACACCTTC.